The 7 T cell receptor beta chains below come from one sample, sequenced in a study of monozygotic twins with inflammatory bowel disease. TCRdb reprocessed the 5' RACE reads, with one entry per CDR3 protein and no DNA. The data include a few hundred thousand distinct CDR3 sequences; the top ten clones carry roughly 1.7%. Material for sequencing was blood. Receptors originate from a human donor with ulcerative colitis or Crohn's disease, or a healthy co-twin of an affected twin (not recorded which).

The chain combines TRBV15 with TRBJ2-6; TCRdb returns TRBD1, unconfirmable since there is no DNA. The CDR3 extends over 14 amino acids. The germline gives CDR1 LNHNV, CDR2 YYDKDF (reference sequence). The CDR3 reads CATSFSGGANVLTF.

This chain connects TRBV12-3 or TRBV12-4 to TRBJ1-1; TCRdb designates TRBD1, a call that cannot be tested without DNA. This CDR3 is built from 14 residues. CDR3 sequence: CASSFGQTNTEAFF.

V is TRBV5-6 and J is TRBJ2-3; lacking DNA, the TRBD2 call made by TCRdb goes unchecked. The CDR3 is 19 residues long. CDR1 SGHDT and CDR2 YYEEEE come from the germline V gene. The CDR3 protein is CASSRPETRSGGAADTQYF.

The chain is built from TRBV25-1 and TRBJ2-2; the D call of TRBD2 rests on TCRdb alone, since no DNA is present to check it. The CDR3 extends over 15 amino acids. Germline V gene sequence: CDR1 MGHDK, CDR2 SYGVNS. The CDR3 sequence is CASSAAGEGTGELFF.

This chain links TRBV6-5 with TRBJ2-3. The CDR3 has 16 residues. CDR1 and CDR2 (germline): MNHEY, SVGAGI. The CDR3 sequence is CASSSSYYSGTDTQYF.

This rearrangement joins TRBV2 to TRBJ2-5. Germline CDR1 reads SNHLY; CDR2 reads FYNNEI. This CDR3 region has 12 residues. The CDR3 region is CASSYSTETQYF.

This rearrangement joins TRBV4-1 to TRBJ2-2. This CDR3 has 13 amino acids. Germline CDR1 MGHRA, CDR2 YSYEKL. The CDR3 protein is CASSQENTGELFF.